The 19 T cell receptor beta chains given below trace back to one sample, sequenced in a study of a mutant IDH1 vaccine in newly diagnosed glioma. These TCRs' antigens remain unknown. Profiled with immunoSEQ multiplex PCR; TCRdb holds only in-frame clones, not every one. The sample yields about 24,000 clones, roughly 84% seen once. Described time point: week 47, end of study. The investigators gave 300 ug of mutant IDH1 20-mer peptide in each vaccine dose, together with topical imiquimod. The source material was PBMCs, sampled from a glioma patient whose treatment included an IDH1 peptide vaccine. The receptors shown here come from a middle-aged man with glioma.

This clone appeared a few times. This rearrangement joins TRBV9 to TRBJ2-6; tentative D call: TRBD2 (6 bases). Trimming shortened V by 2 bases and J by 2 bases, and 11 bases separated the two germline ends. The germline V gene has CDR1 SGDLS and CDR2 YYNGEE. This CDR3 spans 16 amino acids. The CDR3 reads CASSVEGLPGANVLTF. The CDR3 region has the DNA TGTGCCAGCAGCGTGGAGGGGTTACCTGGGGCCAACGTCCTGACTTTC.

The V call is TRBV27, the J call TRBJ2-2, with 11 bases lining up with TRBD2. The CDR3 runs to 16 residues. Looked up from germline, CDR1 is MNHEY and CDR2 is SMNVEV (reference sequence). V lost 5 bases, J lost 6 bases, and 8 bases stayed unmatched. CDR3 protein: CASSGSPTSGAGELFF. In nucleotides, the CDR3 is TGTGCCAGCAGTGGGTCCCCGACTAGCGGGGCCGGGGAGCTGTTTTTT.

CDR3 DNA: TGTGCCAGCAGGGGTGGTCAGCCCCAGCATTTT. This gives the protein CASRGGQPQHF. The chain joins TRBV28 to TRBJ1-5; D remains unclear. V lost 6 bases, J lost 6 bases, and 6 bases lay in between. CDR1 and CDR2 (germline): MDHEN, SYDVKM. CDR3 length equals 11 residues.

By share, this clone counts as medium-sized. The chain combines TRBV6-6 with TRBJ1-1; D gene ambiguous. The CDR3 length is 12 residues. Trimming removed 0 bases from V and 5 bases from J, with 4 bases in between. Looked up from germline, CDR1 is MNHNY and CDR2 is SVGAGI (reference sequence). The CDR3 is CASSYSVTEAFF. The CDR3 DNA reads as TGTGCCAGCAGTTACTCGGTGACTGAAGCTTTCTTT.

CDR3 region: CASSNKAGALLGEQYF. CDR3 coding DNA: TGTGCCAGCAGCAACAAGGCGGGGGCTCTACTAGGGGAGCAGTACTTC. This chain connects TRBV7-9 to TRBJ2-7, with TRBD2 as a possible D gene (7 bases). The V and J ends lost 5 bases and 7 bases respectively, with 24 bases between them. Germline loops: CDR1 SEHNR, CDR2 FQNEAQ (reference sequence). This CDR3 region has 16 residues.

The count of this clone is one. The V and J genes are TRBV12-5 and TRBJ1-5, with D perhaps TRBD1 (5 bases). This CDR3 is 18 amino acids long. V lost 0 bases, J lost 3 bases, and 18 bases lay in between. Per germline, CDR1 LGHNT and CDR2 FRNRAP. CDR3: CASGLVLRRGTFNQPQHF. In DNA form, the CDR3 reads TGTGCTAGTGGTTTGGTACTTCGGCGGGGCACGTTCAATCAGCCCCAGCATTTT.

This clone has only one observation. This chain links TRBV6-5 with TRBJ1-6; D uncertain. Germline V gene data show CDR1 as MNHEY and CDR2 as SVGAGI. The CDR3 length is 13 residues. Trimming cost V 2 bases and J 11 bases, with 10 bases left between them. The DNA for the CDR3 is TGTGCCAGCAGTTACCAGCGCTTTGCACCCCTCCACTTT. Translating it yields CASSYQRFAPLHF.

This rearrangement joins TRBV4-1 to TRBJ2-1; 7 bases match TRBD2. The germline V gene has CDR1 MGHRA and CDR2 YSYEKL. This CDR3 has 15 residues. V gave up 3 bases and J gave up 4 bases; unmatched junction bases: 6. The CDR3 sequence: CASSHSGEAYNEQFF. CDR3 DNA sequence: TGCGCCAGCAGCCACAGCGGGGAAGCTTACAATGAGCAGTTCTTC.

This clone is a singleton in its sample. This CDR3 is CASSGTGYDTGELFF. The CDR3 coding sequence is TGTGCCAGCAGTGGGACTGGGTACGACACCGGGGAGCTGTTTTTT. The chain carries TRBV2 and TRBJ2-2, with D tentatively TRBD2 (5 bases). This CDR3 region has 15 residues. Germline V gene data show CDR1 as SNHLY and CDR2 as FYNNEI. Trimming took 4 bases from V and 3 from J, leaving 12 bases between them.

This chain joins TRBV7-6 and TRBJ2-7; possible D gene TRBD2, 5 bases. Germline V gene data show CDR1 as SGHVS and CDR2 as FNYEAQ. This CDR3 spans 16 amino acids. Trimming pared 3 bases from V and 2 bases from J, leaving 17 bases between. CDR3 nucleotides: TGTGCCAGCAGCTTGAACCCTAGCCTACCGACCTACGAGCAGTACTTC. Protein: CASSLNPSLPTYEQYF.

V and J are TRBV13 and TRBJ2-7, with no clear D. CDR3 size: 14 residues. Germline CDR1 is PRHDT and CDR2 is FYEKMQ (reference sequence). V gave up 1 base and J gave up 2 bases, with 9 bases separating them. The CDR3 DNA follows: TGTGCCAGCAGCTTAGAGGGCAGGCCCTACGAGCAGTACTTC. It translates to CASSLEGRPYEQYF.

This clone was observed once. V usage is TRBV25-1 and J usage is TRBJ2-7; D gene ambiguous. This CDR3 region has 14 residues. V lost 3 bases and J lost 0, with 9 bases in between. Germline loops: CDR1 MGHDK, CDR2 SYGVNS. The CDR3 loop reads CASSDRASSYEQYF. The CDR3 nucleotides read TGTGCCAGCAGTGATAGGGCCAGCTCCTACGAGCAGTACTTC.

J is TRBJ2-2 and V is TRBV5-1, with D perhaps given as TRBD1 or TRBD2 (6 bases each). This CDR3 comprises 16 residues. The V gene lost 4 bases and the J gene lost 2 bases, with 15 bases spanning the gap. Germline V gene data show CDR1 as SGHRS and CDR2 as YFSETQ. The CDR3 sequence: CASSPTGGRNTGELFF. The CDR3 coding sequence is TGCGCCAGCAGCCCAACCGGGGGCAGAAACACCGGGGAGCTGTTTTTT.

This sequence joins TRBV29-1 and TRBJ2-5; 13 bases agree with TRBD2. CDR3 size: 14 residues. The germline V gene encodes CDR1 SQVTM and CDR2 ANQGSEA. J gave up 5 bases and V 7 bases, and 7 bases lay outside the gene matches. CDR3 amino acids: CSGSGTSGTETQYF. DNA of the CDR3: TGCAGCGGCTCGGGGACTAGCGGGACCGAGACCCAGTACTTC.

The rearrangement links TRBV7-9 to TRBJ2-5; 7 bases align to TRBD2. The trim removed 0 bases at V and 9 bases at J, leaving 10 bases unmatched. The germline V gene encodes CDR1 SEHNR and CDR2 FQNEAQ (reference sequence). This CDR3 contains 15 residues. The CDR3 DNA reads TGTGCCAGCAGCTTAGCGCAAGGTAGCGGGTTTCCCCAGTACTTC. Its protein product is CASSLAQGSGFPQYF.

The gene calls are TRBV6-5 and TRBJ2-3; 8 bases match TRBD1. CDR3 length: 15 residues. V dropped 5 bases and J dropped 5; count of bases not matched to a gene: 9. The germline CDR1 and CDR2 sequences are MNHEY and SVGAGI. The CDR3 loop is CASSLGPGGIDTQYF. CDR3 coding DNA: TGTGCCAGCAGTCTTGGGCCAGGGGGCATAGATACGCAGTATTTT.

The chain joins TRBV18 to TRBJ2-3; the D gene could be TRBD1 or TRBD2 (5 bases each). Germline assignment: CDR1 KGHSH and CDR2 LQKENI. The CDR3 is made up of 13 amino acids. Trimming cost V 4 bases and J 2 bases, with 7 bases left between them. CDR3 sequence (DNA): TGTGCCAGCTCACTGGGACCCACAGATACGCAGTATTTT. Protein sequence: CASSLGPTDTQYF.

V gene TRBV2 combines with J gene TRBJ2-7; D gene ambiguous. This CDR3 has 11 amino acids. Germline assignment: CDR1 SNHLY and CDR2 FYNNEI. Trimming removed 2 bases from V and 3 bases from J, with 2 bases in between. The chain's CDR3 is CASSENYEQYF. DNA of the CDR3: TGTGCCAGCAGTGAAAACTACGAGCAGTACTTC.

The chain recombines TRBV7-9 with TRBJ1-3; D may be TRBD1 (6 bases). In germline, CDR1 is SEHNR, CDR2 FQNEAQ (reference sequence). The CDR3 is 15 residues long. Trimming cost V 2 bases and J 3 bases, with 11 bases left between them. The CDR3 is CASSLKGGNGNTIYF. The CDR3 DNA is TGTGCCAGCAGCTTAAAGGGGGGGAATGGAAACACCATATATTTT.